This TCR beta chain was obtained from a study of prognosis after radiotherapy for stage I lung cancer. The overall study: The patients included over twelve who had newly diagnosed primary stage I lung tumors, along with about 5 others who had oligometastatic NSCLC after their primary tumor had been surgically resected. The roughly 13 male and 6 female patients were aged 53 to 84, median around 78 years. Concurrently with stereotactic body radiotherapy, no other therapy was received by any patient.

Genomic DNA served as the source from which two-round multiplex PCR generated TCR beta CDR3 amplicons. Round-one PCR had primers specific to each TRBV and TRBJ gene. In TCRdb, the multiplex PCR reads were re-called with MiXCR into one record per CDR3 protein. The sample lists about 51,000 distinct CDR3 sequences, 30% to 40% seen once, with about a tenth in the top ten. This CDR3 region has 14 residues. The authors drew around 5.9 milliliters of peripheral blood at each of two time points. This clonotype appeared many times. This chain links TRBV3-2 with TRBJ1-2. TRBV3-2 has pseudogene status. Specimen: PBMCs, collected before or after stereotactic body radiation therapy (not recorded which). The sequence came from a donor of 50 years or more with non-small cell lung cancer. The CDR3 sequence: CASSQPTRANGYTF. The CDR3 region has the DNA TGTGCCAGCAGCCAACCGACGAGGGCGAATGGCTACACCTTC.